In this sample, the clone carrying this T cell receptor (beta chain) turned up once. Measured with immunoSEQ multiplex PCR; TCRdb has only the in-frame clones, and not every one. The sample includes about 38,000 clones, about four fifths seen only once; the top ten take roughly 21%. This specimen belongs to a study of control samples from healthy donors and cancer patients. Germline V lookup: CDR1 SGHTA, CDR2 FQGNSA. The CDR3 is 13 amino acids. V was pared by 5 bases and J by 8 bases, with 12 bases between. The receptor was isolated from a woman aged 60-75 years with lung cancer. Sequences were obtained from PBMCs. V is TRBV7-2 and J is TRBJ1-4; D may be TRBD1 (6 bases). CDR3 sequence reads: CASSASGAEKLFF. In DNA, the CDR3 is TGTGCCAGCAGCGCCTCAGGGGCCGAAAAACTGTTTTTT.